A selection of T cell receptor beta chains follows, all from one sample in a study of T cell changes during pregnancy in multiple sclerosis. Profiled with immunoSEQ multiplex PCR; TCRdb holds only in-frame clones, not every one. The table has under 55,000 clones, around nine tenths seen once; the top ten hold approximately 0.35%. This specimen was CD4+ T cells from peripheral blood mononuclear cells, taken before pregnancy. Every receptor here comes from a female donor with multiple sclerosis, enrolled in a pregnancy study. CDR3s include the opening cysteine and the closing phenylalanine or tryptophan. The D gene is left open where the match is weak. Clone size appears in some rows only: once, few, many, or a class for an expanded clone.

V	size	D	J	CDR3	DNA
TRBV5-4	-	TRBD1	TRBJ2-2	CASSLHRGDTGELFF	TGTGCCAGCAGCTTGCACAGGGGGGACACCGGGGAGCTGTTTTTT
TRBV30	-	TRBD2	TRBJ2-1	CAWRGGTSPYNEQFF	TGTGCCTGGAGAGGGGGGACTAGCCCCTACAATGAGCAGTTCTTC
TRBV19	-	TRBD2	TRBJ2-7	CASGLAGVHEQYF	TGTGCCAGCGGACTAGCGGGAGTCCACGAGCAGTACTTC
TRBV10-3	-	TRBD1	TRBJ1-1	CAISIGTVRQNTEAFF	TGTGCCATCAGTATTGGGACAGTAAGACAGAACACTGAAGCTTTCTTT
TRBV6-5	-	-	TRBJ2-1	CASSYSRLAYNEQFF	TGTGCCAGCAGTTACAGTCGGCTAGCCTACAATGAGCAGTTCTTC
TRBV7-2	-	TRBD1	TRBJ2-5	CASSLPRTGGETQYF	TGTGCCAGCAGCTTACCGCGGACAGGGGGGGAGACCCAGTACTTC
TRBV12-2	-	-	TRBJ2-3	CAGYRDFPRTDTQYF	TGTGCAGGTTACCGGGACTTTCCTCGGACAGATACGCAGTATTTT
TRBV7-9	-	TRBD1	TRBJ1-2	CASSLGTGKSGYTF	TGTGCCAGCAGCTTAGGGACAGGGAAGAGCGGCTACACCTTC
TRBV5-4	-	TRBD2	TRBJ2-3	CASSAREDGTDTQYF	TGTGCCAGCAGCGCGCGGGAGGATGGGACAGATACGCAGTATTTT
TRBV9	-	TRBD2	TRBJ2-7	CASSALAGGYEQYF	TGTGCCAGCAGCGCCTTAGCGGGAGGATACGAGCAGTACTTC
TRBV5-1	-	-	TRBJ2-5	CASSSPLLPSEGSQETQYF	TGCGCCAGCAGCTCCCCCCTCCTCCCTAGCGAGGGGAGCCAAGAGACCCAGTACTTC
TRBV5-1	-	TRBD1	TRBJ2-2	CASSLGAGQASGELFF	TGCGCCAGCAGCTTGGGTGCTGGACAGGCCTCCGGGGAGCTGTTTTTT
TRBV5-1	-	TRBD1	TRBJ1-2	CASSLATGGIYGYTF	TGCGCCAGCAGCTTGGCGACAGGGGGCATCTATGGCTACACCTTC
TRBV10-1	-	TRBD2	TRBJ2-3	CASSPGLADTDTQYF	TGCGCCAGCAGCCCGGGACTAGCGGACACAGATACGCAGTATTTT
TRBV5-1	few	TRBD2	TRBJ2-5	CASSLATPGLAIRGQETQYF	TGCGCCAGCAGCTTGGCCACCCCGGGACTAGCGATAAGGGGGCAAGAGACCCAGTACTTC
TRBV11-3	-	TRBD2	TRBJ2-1	CASSLEAGVGNEQFF	TGTGCCAGCAGCTTAGAAGCGGGAGTTGGCAATGAGCAGTTCTTC
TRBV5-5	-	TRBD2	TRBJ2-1	CASSYSGLGHNEQFF	TGTGCCAGCAGCTATAGCGGGTTAGGCCACAATGAGCAGTTCTTC
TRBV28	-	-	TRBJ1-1	CASSLGTLNTEAFF	TGTGCCAGCAGTCTCGGGACATTGAACACTGAAGCTTTCTTT
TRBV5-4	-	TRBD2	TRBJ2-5	CASSLDSGGTQYF	TGTGCCAGCAGCTTGGACTCGGGAGGGACCCAGTACTTC
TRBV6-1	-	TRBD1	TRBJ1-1	CASREGQRNTEAFF	TGTGCCAGCAGGGAGGGACAGCGGAACACTGAAGCTTTCTTT
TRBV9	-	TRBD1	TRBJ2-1	CASSVVPGQNFYNEQFF	TGTGCCAGCAGCGTCGTTCCGGGACAGAATTTCTACAATGAGCAGTTCTTC
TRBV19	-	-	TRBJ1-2	CASTYTPRGDGGGYTF	TGTGCCAGTACTTACACCCCGCGGGGGGACGGGGGCGGCTACACCTTC
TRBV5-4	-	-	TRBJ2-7	CASRTDSFSYEQYF	TGTGCCAGCAGAACGGACAGCTTCTCCTACGAGCAGTACTTC
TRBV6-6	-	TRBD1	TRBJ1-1	CASSYSRTGLNTEAFF	TGTGCCAGCAGTTACTCCCGGACAGGTCTTAACACTGAAGCTTTCTTT
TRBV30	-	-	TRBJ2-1	CASLRGGVQFF	TGTGCCTCCTTGAGGGGGGGGGTTCAGTTCTTC
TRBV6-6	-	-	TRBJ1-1	CASREILPMNTEAFF	TGTGCCAGCAGGGAGATACTTCCCATGAACACTGAAGCTTTCTTT
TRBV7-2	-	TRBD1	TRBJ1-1	CASRRTGPTEAFF	TGTGCCAGCAGGCGGACAGGGCCCACTGAAGCTTTCTTT
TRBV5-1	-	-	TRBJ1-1	CASSLEEINTEAFF	TGCGCCAGCAGCTTGGAGGAGATAAACACTGAAGCTTTCTTT
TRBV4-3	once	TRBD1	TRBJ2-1	CASSQDSGTGDNEQFF	TGCGCCAGCAGCCAAGATAGCGGGACAGGGGACAATGAGCAGTTCTTC
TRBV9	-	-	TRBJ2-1	CASSVVRGMGSNEQFF	TGTGCCAGCAGCGTAGTTAGGGGGATGGGCTCCAATGAGCAGTTCTTC
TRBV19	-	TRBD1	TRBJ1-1	CASRISGQANTEAFF	TGTGCCAGTAGAATCTCGGGACAGGCGAACACTGAAGCTTTCTTT
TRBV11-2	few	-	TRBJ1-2	CASSLDPGPGGGYTF	TGTGCCAGCAGCTTAGATCCGGGTCCGGGGGGTGGCTACACCTTC
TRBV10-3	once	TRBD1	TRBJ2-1	CAISERGQEYNEQFF	TGTGCCATCAGTGAGCGGGGACAGGAGTACAATGAGCAGTTCTTC
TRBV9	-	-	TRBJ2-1	CASRPLQGGSYNEQFF	TGTGCCAGCAGACCCCTACAAGGGGGTTCCTACAATGAGCAGTTCTTC
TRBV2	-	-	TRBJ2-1	CASSRETSSYNEQFF	TGTGCCAGCAGCCGTGAAACCAGCTCCTACAATGAGCAGTTCTTC
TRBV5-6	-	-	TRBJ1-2	CASSLRSNYGYTF	TGTGCCAGCAGCTTACGGTCTAACTATGGCTACACCTTC
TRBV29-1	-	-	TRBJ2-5	CSGAQETQYF	TGCAGCGGAGCTCAAGAGACCCAGTACTTC
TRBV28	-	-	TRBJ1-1	CASTPARDEAFF	TGTGCCAGCACCCCGGCCCGGGATGAAGCTTTCTTT
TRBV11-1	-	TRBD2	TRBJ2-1	CASIPGGTSGRNEQFF	TGTGCCAGCATTCCGGGTGGGACTAGCGGGAGGAATGAGCAGTTCTTC
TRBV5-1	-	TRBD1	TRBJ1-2	CASSLEGQGGVRNYGYTF	TGCGCCAGCAGCTTGGAGGGACAGGGGGGAGTCAGAAACTATGGCTACACCTTC
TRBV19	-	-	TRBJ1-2	CASSRRGIPYGYTF	TGTGCCAGTTCCCGACGGGGTATTCCGTATGGCTACACCTTC
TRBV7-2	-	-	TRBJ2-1	CASSQTSRTAYNEQFF	TGTGCCAGCAGCCAGACTTCGCGGACAGCTTACAATGAGCAGTTCTTC
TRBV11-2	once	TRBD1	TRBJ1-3	CASSIRGQGGNTIYF	TGTGCCAGCAGCATCCGAGGACAGGGAGGAAACACCATATATTTT
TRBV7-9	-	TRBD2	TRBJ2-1	CASSPIPGLAGVYNEQFF	TGTGCCAGCAGTCCCATTCCGGGACTAGCGGGAGTCTACAATGAGCAGTTCTTC
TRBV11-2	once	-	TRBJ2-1	CASSFRPGNYNEQFF	TGTGCCAGCAGCTTTCGTCCGGGGAACTACAATGAGCAGTTCTTC
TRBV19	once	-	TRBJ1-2	CASSQGLLGQGIYGYTF	TGTGCCAGTAGTCAAGGGCTATTGGGGCAGGGGATCTATGGCTACACCTTC
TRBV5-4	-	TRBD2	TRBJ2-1	CASSPPQREGREQFF	TGTGCCAGCAGCCCGCCCCAGCGGGAGGGCCGGGAGCAGTTCTTC
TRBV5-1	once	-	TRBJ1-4	CASSPGATNEKLFF	TGCGCCAGCAGCCCGGGTGCGACTAATGAAAAACTGTTTTTT
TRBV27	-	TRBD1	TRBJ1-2	CASSGGQGSRGYTF	TGTGCCAGCAGTGGAGGACAGGGGTCGAGGGGCTACACCTTC
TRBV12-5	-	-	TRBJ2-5	CASGLVLTGNQETQYF	TGTGCTAGTGGTTTGGTCCTGACAGGTAACCAAGAGACCCAGTACTTC
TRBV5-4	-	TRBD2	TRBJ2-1	CASSLGLAGGPIHEQFF	TGTGCCAGCAGCTTGGGACTAGCGGGAGGGCCGATCCATGAGCAGTTCTTC
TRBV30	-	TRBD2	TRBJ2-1	CAYGTVGASGRAGEQFF	TGTGCCTACGGTACGGTTGGGGCTAGCGGGAGGGCCGGTGAGCAGTTCTTC